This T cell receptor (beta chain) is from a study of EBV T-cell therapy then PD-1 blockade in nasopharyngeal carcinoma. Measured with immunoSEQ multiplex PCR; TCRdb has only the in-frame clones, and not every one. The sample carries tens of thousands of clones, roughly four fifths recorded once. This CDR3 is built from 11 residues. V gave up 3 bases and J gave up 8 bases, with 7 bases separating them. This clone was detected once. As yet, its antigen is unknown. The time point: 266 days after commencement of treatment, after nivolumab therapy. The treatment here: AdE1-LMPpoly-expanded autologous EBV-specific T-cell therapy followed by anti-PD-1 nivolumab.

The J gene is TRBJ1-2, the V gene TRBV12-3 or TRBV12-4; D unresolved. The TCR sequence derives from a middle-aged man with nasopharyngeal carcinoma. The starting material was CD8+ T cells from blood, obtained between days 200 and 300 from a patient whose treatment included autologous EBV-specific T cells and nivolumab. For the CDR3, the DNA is TGTGCCAGCAGTTTTGGGGAAGGCTACACCTTC. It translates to CASSFGEGYTF.